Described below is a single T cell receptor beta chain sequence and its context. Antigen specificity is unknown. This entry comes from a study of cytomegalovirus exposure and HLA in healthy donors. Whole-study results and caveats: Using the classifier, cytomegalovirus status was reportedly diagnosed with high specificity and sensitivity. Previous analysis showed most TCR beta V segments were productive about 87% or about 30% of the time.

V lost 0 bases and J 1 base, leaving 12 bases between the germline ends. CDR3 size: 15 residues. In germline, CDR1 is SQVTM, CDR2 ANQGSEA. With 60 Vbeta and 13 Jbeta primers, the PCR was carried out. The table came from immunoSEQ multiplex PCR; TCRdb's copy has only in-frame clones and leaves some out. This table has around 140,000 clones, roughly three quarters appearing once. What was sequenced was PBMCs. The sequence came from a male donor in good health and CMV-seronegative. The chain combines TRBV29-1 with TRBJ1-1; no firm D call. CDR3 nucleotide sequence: TGCAGCGTTGAAGATCTTCGCCGGAGGAACACTGAAGCTTTCTTT. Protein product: CSVEDLRRRNTEAFF.